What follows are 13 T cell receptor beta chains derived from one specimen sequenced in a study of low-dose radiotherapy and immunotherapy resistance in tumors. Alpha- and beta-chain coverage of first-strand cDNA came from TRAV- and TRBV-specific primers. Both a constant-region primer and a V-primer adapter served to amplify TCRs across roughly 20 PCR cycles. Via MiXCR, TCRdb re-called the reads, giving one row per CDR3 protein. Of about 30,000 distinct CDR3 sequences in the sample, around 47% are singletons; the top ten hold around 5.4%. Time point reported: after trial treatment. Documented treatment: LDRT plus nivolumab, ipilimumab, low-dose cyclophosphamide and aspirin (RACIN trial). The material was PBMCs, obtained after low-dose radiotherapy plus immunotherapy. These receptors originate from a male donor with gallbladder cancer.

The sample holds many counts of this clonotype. The DNA for the CDR3 is TGTGCCAGCAGCTTACTAGCGGGAAATACCTACGAGCAGTACTTC. It encodes CASSLLAGNTYEQYF. The chain combines TRBV14 with TRBJ2-7; 10 nucleotides line up with TRBD2. Germline values: CDR1 SGHDN, CDR2 FVKESK. V shed 5 bases, J shed 2 bases, and the junction held 6 bases outside the gene matches. This CDR3 spans 15 amino acids.

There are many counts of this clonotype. CDR3 DNA sequence: TGTGCCAGCAGTTTTCGCAGGGTGTCAGGTCAGCCCCAGCATTTT. Amino acids: CASSFRRVSGQPQHF. The V gene is TRBV28, the J gene TRBJ1-5, with D perhaps matching TRBD1 (5 bases). V lost 3 bases and J 6 bases, leaving 15 bases between the germline ends. The CDR3 contains 15 residues. CDR1 is MDHEN and CDR2 is SYDVKM in the germline V gene.

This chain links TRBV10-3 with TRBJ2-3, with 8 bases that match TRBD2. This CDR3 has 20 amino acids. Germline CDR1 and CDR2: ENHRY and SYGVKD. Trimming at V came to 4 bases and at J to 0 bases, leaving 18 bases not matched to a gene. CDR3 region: CAISGDLSERENPSTDTQYF. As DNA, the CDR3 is TGTGCCATCAGTGGGGACCTATCGGAGCGGGAGAACCCTAGCACAGATACGCAGTATTTT.

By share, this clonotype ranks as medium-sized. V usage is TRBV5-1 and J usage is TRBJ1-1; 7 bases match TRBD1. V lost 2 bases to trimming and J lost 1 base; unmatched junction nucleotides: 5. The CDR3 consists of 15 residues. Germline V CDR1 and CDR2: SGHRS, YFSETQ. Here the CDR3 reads CASSLRGQTNTEAFF. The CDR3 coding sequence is TGCGCCAGCAGCTTACGGGGACAGACGAACACTGAAGCTTTCTTT.

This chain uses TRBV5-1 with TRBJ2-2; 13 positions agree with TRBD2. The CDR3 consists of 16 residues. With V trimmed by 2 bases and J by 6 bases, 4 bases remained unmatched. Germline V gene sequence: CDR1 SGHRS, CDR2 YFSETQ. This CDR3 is CASSFRLAGGSGELFF. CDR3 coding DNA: TGCGCCAGCAGCTTCCGACTAGCGGGAGGCTCCGGGGAGCTGTTTTTT. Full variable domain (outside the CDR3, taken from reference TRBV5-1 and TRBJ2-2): KAGVTQTPRYLIKTRGQQVTLSCSPISGHRSVSWYQQTPGQGLQFLFEYFSETQRNKGNFPGRFSGRQFSNSRSEMNVSTLELGDSALYLCASSFRLAGGSGELFFGEGSRLTVL.

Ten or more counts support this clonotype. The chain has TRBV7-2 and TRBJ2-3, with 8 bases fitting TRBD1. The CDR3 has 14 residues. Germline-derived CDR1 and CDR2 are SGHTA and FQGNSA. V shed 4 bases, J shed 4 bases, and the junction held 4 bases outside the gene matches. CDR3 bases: TGTGCCAGCAGCTGGACAGGGACCGCAGATACGCAGTATTTT. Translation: CASSWTGTADTQYF.

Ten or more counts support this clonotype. CDR3 sequence: CASSAERTGPMISGNTIYF. The CDR3 DNA follows: TGTGCCAGCAGCGCCGAACGGACGGGACCTATGATCTCTGGAAACACCATATATTTT. This chain joins TRBV9 and TRBJ1-3; D is possibly TRBD1 (5 bases). The length of the CDR3 is 19 residues. The V and J ends lost 3 bases and 0 bases respectively, with 22 bases between them. Germline V gene data show CDR1 as SGDLS and CDR2 as YYNGEE.

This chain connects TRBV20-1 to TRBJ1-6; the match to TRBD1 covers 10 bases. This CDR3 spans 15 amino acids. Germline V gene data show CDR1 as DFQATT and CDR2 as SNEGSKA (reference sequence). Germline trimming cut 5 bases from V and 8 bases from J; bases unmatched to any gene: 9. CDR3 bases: TGCAGTGCTCAGGGGCCTGGGACAGGGGATTCACCCCTCCACTTT. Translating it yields CSAQGPGTGDSPLHF.

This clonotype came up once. CDR3 amino acids: CASSERWSAREAFF. In DNA, the CDR3 is TGTGCCAGCAGTGAACGTTGGAGCGCCCGCGAAGCTTTCTTT. The V and J genes are TRBV6-1 and TRBJ1-1, with D uncertain. CDR3 length: 14 residues. Trimming shortened V by 2 bases and J by 8 bases, and 15 bases separated the two germline ends. Germline CDR1 is MNHNS and CDR2 is SASEGT.

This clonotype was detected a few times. CDR3 sequence (DNA): TGCAGTGCTAGAGATCCTAGCGGGAGTGATACGCAGTATTTT. It is translated as CSARDPSGSDTQYF. The rearrangement uses TRBV20-1 and TRBJ2-3; 10 bases align to TRBD2. With 0 bases clipped from V and 6 bases from J, the junction kept 3 bases outside the gene matches. The CDR3 sequence is 14 residues long. Per germline, CDR1 DFQATT and CDR2 SNEGSKA (reference sequence).

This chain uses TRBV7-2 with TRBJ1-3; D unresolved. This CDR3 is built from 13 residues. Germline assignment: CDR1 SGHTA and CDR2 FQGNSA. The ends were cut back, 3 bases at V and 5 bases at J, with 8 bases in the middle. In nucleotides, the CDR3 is TGTGCCAGCAGCTTTAGAGGGCGAAACACCATATATTTT. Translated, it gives CASSFRGRNTIYF.

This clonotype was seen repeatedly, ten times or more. CDR3 loop: CASSSGGRAEAFF. CDR3 sequence (DNA): TGTGCCAGCAGTTCCGGGGGGCGGGCTGAAGCTTTCTTT. The chain employs TRBV28 and TRBJ1-1; D might be TRBD1 (6 bases). The CDR3 spans 13 residues. The ends were cut back, 4 bases at V and 6 bases at J, with 12 bases in the middle. Germline assignment: CDR1 MDHEN and CDR2 SYDVKM. Filled out from reference TRBV28 and TRBJ1-1, the complete variable domain reads DVKVTQSSRYLVKRTGEKVFLECVQDMDHENMFWYRQDPGLGLRLIYFSYDVKMKEKGDIPEGYSVSREKKERFSLILESASTNQTSMYLCASSSGGRAEAFFGQGTRLTVV.

This CDR3 reads CASSVGSGGAIETQYF. In nucleotides, the CDR3 is TGTGCCAGCAGCGTAGGGTCCGGGGGGGCCATAGAGACCCAGTACTTC. This chain uses TRBV9 with TRBJ2-5; 8 bases line up with TRBD2. The germline V gene has CDR1 SGDLS and CDR2 YYNGEE. V trimming: 0 bases; J trimming: 4 bases; junction bases outside the gene matches: 8. The CDR3 length is 16 residues.